This TCR beta chain was documented in a study of T cell responses to AZD1222 COVID-19 vaccine. Per the germline V gene, CDR1 is SGHTA and CDR2 is FQGNSA. The CDR3 runs 15 residues. The V end was cut by 6 bases, the J end by 0 bases, with 12 bases between. The assay was immunoSEQ multiplex PCR, and TCRdb's table has in-frame clones only and misses some. The sample contains about 140,000 clones, roughly 91% of which appear only once. About this clone: Its antigen is currently unknown.

General study findings and limits: Repertoires were sampled only after the peak T cell response. Only five or six people who got AZD1222 tested seropositive at baseline. Females outnumbered males among donors, who were mostly white British; clonal diversity was possibly underestimated. Spike-specific TCR breadth and depth went up after people got two AZD1222 doses.

V usage is TRBV7-2 and J usage is TRBJ2-1; weak D call: TRBD2 (5 bases). Sequenced here: peripheral blood, sampled 28 days after the second AZD1222 dose. This TCR came from an adult who received the AZD1222 COVID-19 vaccine. The CDR3 spells CASSPQGSSYNEQFF. CDR3 sequence (DNA): TGTGCCAGCAGTCCCCAAGGGAGCTCCTACAATGAGCAGTTCTTC.